The present entry profiles one TCR beta chain with its context. Antigen: not known. This sample was included in a study of T-cell memory formation after mild COVID-19. Whole-study context: Each donor largely had its own TCR clusters.

Study-level findings and limits: Clones contracting day 15 to 85 were balanced CD4/CD8; later expanders leaned CD4+.

CDR1 and CDR2 from the germline V gene are KGHDR and SFDVKD. Trimming shortened V by 7 bases and J by 5 bases, and 8 bases separated the two germline ends. This CDR3 spans 12 amino acids. TCRdb recomputed calls from the 5' RACE reads with MiXCR, one row per CDR3 protein. The sample contains about 620,000 distinct CDR3 sequences, under 20% of which appear only once. This chain connects TRBV24-1 to TRBJ2-1, with D unresolved. The clonotype comes from an adult woman who had mild COVID-19 (a few samples of this study predate the infection). Cell type and time point are not known. Sequencing was done on a sample of PBMCs or a T cell subset sorted from them (not recorded which). The CDR3 region has the DNA TGTGCCACCAGCCAACTACACAATGAGCAGTTCTTC. It is translated as CATSQLHNEQFF.